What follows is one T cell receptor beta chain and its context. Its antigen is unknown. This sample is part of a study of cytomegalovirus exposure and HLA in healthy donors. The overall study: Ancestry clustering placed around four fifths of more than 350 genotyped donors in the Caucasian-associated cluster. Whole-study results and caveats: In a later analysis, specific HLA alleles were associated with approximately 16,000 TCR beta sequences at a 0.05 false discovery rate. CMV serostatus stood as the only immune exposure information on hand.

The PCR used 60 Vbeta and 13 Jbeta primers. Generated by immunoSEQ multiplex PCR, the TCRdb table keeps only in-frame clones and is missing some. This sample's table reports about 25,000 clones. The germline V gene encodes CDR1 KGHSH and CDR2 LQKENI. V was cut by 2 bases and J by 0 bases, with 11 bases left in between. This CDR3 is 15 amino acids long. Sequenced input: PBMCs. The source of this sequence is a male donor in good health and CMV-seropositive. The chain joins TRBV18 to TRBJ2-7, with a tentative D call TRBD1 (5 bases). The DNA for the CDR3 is TGTGCCAGCTCACCAGGGGCTGCGGTCTCCTACGAGCAGTACTTC. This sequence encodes CASSPGAAVSYEQYF.